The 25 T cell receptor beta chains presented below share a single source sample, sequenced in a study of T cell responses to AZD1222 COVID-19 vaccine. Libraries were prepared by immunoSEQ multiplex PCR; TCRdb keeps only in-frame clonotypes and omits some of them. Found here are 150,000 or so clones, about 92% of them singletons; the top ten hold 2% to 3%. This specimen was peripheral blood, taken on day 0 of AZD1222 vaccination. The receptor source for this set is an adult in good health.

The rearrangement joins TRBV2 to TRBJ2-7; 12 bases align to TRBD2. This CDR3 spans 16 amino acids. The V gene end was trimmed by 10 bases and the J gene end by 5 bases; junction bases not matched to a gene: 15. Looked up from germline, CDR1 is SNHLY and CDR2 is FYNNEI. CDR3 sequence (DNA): TGTGCCACCACTCCGGGACTAGCGGGTTGGAGGGACGAGCAGTACTTC. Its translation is CATTPGLAGWRDEQYF.

CDR3 protein: CASSLVSEQYF. In DNA, the CDR3 is TGTGCCAGCAGCTTGGTGAGCGAGCAGTACTTC. This chain uses TRBV7-2 with TRBJ2-7; D is undetermined. In germline, CDR1 is SGHTA, CDR2 FQGNSA. CDR3 length: 11 amino acids. With 3 bases removed from V and 6 bases from J, the gap between germline ends came to 6 bases. Full variable domain (rest looked up from reference TRBV7-2 and TRBJ2-7): GAGVSQSPSNKVTEKGKDVELRCDPISGHTALYWYRQSLGQGLEFLIYFQGNSAPDKSGLPSDRFSAERTGGSVSTLTIQRTQQEDSAVYLCASSLVSEQYFGPGTRLTVT.

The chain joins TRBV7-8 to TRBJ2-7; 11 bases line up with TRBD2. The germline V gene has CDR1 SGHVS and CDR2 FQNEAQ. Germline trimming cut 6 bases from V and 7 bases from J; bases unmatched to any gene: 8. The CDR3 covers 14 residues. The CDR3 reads CASSPLAGGWEQYF. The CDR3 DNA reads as TGTGCCAGCAGTCCGCTAGCGGGAGGATGGGAGCAGTACTTC.

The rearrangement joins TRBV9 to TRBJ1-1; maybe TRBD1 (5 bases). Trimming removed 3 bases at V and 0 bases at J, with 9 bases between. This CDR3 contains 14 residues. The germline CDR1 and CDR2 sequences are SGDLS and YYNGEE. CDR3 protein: CASSADMLNTEAFF. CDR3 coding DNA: TGTGCCAGCAGCGCGGACATGTTGAACACTGAAGCTTTCTTT.

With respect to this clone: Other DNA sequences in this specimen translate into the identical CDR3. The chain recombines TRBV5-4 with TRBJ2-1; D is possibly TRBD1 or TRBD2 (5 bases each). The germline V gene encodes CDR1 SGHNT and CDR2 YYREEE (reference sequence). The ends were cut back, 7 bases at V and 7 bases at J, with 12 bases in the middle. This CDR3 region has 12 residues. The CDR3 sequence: CASSRWGNEQFF. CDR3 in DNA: TGTGCCAGCTCCCGTTGGGGGAATGAGCAGTTCTTC.

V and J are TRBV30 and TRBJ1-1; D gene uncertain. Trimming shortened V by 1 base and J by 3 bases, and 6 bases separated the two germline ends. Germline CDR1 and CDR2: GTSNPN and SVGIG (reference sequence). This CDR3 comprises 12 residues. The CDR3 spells CAWSGGDTEAFF. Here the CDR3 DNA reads TGTGCCTGGAGTGGTGGGGACACTGAAGCTTTCTTT.

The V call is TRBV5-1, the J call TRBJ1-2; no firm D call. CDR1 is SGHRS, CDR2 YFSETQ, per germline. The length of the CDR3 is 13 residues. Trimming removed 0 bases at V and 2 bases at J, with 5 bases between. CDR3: CASSLADNYGYTF. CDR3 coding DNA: TGCGCCAGCAGCTTGGCAGACAACTATGGCTACACCTTC.

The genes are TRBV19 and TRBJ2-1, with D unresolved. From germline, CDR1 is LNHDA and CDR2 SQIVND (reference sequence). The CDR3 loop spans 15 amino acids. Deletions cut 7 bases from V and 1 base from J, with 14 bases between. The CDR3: CASTLVAASYNEQFF. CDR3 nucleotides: TGTGCCAGTACCCTTGTCGCGGCTTCCTACAATGAGCAGTTCTTC.

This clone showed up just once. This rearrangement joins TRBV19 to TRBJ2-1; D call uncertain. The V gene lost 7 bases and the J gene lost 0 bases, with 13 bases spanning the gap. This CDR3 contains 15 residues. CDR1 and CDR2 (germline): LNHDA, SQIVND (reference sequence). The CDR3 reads CASNKGWSSYNEQFF. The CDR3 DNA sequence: TGTGCCAGTAATAAGGGATGGAGCTCCTACAATGAGCAGTTCTTC.

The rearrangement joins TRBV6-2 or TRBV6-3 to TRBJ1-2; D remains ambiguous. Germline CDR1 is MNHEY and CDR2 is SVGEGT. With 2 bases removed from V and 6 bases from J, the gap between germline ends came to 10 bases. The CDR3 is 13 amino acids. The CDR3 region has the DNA TGTGCCAGCAGTTACGGGCAGGCTCATGGCTACACCTTC. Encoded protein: CASSYGQAHGYTF.

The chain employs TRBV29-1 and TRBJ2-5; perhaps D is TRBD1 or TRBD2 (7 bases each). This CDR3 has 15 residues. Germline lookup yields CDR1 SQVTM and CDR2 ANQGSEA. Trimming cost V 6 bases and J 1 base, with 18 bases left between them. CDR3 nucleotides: TGCAGCGTCCACCAGGGGGGAGGGTTCCAAGAGACCCAGTACTTC. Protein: CSVHQGGGFQETQYF.

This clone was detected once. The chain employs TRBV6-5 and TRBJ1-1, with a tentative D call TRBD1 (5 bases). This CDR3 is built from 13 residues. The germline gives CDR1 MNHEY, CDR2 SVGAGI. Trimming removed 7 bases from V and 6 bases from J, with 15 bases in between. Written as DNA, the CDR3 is TGTGCCAGCACCTGGGACCAGAGGGCTGAAGCTTTCTTT. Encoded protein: CASTWDQRAEAFF.

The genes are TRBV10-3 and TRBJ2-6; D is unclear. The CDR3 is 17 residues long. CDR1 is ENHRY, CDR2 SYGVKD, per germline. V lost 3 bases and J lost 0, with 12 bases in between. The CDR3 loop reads CAISDYDLGSGANVLTF. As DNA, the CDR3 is TGTGCCATCAGTGATTACGATTTGGGCTCTGGGGCCAACGTCCTGACTTTC.

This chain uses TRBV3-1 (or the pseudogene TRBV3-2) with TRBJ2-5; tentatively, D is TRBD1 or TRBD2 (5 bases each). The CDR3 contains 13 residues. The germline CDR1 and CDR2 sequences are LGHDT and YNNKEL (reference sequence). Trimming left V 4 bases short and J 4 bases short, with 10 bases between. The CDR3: CASSRGTSETQYF. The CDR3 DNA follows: TGTGCCAGCAGCCGGGGGACGTCAGAGACCCAGTACTTC.

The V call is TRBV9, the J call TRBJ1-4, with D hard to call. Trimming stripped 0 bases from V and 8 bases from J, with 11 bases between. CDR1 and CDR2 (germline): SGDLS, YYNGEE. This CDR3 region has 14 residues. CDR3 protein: CASSVGIENEKLFF. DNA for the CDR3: TGTGCCAGCAGCGTAGGGATTGAGAACGAAAAACTGTTTTTT.

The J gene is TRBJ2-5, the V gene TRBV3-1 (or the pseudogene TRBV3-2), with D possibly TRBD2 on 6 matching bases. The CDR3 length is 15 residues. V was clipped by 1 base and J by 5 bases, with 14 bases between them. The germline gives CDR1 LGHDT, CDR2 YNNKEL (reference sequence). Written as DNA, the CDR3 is TGTGCCAGCAGCCAAGCTCGACGGGGGATGGAGACCCAGTACTTC. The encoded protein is CASSQARRGMETQYF.

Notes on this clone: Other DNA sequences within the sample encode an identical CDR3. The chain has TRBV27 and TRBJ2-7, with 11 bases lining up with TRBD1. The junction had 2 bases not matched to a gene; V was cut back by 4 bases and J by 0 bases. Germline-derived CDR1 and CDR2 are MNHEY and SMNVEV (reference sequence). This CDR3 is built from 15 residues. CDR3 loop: CASSSGQGASYEQYF. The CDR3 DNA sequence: TGTGCCAGCAGTTCCGGACAGGGGGCCTCCTACGAGCAGTACTTC.

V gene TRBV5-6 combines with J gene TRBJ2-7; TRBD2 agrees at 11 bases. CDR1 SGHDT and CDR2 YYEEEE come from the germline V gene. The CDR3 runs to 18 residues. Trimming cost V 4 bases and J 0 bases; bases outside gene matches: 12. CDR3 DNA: TGTGCCAGCAGCCCGAGGGCTAGCGGGAGGTCCCCCTCCTACGAGCAGTACTTC. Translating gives CASSPRASGRSPSYEQYF. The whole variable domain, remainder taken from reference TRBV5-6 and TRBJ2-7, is DAGVTQSPTHLIKTRGQQVTLRCSPKSGHDTVSWYQQALGQGPQFIFQYYEEEERQRGNFPDRFSGHQFPNYSSELNVNALLLGDSALYLCASSPRASGRSPSYEQYFGPGTRLTVT.

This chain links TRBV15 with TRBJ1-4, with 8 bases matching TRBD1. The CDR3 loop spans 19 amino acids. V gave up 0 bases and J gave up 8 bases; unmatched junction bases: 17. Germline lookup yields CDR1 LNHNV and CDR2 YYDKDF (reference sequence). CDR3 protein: CATSRDLAGGAASLEKLFF. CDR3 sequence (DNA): TGTGCCACCAGCAGAGATTTGGCAGGGGGCGCGGCAAGTCTAGAAAAACTGTTTTTT.

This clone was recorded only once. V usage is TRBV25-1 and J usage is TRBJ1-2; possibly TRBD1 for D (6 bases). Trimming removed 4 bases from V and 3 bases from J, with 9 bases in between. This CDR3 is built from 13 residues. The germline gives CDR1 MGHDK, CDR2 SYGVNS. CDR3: CASSGGGYYGYTF. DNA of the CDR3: TGTGCCAGCAGTGGAGGGGGGTACTATGGCTACACCTTC.

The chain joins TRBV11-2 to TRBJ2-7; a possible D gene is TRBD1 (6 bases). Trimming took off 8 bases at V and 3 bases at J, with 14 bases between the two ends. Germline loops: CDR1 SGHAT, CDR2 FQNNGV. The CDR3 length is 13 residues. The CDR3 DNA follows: TGTGCCAGCGGACTCAGGGGAAACTACGAGCAGTACTTC. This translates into CASGLRGNYEQYF.

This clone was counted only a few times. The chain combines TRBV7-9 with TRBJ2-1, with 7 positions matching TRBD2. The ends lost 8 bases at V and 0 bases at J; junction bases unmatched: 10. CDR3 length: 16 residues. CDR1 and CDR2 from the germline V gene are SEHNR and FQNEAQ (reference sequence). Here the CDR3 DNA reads TGTGCCAGCTTTGTTCCGGGAGGTATCTCCTACAATGAGCAGTTCTTC. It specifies CASFVPGGISYNEQFF.

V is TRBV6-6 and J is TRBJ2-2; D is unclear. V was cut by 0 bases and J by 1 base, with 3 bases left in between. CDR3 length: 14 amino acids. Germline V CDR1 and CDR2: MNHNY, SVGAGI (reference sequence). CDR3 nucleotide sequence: TGTGCCAGCAGTTACTCCGGGAACACCGGGGAGCTGTTTTTT. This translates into CASSYSGNTGELFF.

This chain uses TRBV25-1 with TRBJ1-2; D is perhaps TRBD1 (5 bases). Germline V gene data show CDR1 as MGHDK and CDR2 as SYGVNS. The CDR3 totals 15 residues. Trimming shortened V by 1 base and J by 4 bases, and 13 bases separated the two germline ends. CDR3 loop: CASSESGHILYGYTF. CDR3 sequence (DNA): TGTGCCAGCAGTGAATCCGGACATATACTCTATGGCTACACCTTC.

CDR3 bases: TGTGCCAGCTCACCATCAGGGAGGCGAGGGGACACTGAAGCTTTCTTT. Its protein product is CASSPSGRRGDTEAFF. The rearrangement uses TRBV18 and TRBJ1-1, with a weak D call TRBD1 (5 bases). CDR1 and CDR2 (germline): KGHSH, LQKENI. The CDR3 extends over 16 amino acids. V lost 2 bases and J 3 bases, leaving 16 bases between the germline ends. The full variable domain, with the rest looked up from reference TRBV18 and TRBJ1-1, is NAGVMQNPRHLVRRRGQEARLRCSPMKGHSHVYWYRQLPEEGLKFMVYLQKENIIDESGMPKERFSAEFPKEGPSILRIQQVVRGDSAAYFCASSPSGRRGDTEAFFGQGTRLTVV.